This T cell receptor (beta chain) was recovered during a study of Graves' ophthalmopathy and Graves' hyperthyroidism. This clonotype was recorded at least ten times. Per germline, CDR1 SGHTA and CDR2 FQGNSA. V dropped 0 bases and J dropped 2 bases, with 10 bases sitting between them. CDR3 length equals 15 residues. Beta-chain TCR CDR3 regions were amplified from RNA transcripts. A first-round RT-PCR used HTBI primers, followed by a second-round multiplex PCR. MiXCR, applied by TCRdb to the multiplex PCR reads, yields one record per CDR3 protein. Of some 380,000 distinct CDR3 sequences in the sample, 15% were seen once.

J is TRBJ1-2 and V is TRBV7-2, with D possibly being TRBD1 (6 bases). Sequencing input: peripheral blood. The receptor's source is a woman under 30 with stable Graves' hyperthyroidism. CDR3 in amino acids: CASSLARGRNYGYTF. As DNA, the CDR3 is TGTGCCAGCAGCTTAGCACGGGGGCGGAACTATGGCTACACCTTC.